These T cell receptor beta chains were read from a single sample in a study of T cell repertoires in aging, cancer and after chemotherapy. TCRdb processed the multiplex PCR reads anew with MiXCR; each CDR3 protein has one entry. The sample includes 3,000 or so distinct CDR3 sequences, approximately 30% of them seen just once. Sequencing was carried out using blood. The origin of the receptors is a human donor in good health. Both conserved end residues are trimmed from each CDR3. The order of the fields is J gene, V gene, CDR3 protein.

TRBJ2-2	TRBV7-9	ASVRYTGELF
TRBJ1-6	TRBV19	ATSQWESSYNSPLH
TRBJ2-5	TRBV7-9	ASSSSGTKETQY
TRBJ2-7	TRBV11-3	ASSLVARAGTGGFEQY
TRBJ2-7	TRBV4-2	ASSLGGQGGIEQY
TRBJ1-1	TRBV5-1	ASSRRQGNTEAF
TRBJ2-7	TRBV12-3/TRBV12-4	ASSLRVLLGRQDRYEQY
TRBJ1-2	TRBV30	AWRTKGGIAGYT
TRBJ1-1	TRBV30	AWSEPGQGLMNTEAF
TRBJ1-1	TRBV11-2	ASSKASGNTEAF
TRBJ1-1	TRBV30	AWSTDLEATEAF
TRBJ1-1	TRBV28	ASSLARNTEAF
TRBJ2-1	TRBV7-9	ANDRGGEQF
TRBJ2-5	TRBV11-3	ASSRRTGLVLETQY
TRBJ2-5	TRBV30	AWSDRLWAQY
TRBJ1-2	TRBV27	ASRGNKVGGYT
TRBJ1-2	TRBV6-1	ASSDGRTRVYGYT
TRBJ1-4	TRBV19	ASSVGQYYNEKLF
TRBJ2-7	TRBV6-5	ASSLWTGDYEQY
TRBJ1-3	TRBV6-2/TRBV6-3	ASSYSMGRIPESSSGNTIY
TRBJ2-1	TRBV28	ASSSAGGSRVEQF
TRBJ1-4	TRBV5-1	ASSRDTDSGKLF
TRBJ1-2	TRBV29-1	SVGDSLYGYT
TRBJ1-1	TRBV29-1	SVDVDRGLSVNTEAF
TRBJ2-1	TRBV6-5	ASSWTTGTGEQF
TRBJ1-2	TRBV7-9	ASSFGGNYGYT
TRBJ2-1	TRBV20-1	SARTSGQGNNEQF
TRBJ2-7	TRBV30	AWSPMGGYGEQY
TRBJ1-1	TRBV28	ASSGRGYLNTEAF
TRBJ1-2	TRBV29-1	SVGTGTGSGYT
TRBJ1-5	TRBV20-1	SASPARGNQPQH
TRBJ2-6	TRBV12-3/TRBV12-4	ASSRSGANVLT
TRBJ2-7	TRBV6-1	ASSEVGQGANEQY
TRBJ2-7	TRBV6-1	ASSEVGEYTYEQY
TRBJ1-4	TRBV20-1	SAPGQPATNEKLF
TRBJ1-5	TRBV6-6	ASSSPASNQPQH
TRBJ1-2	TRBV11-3	ASSFPNRGREGGGYT
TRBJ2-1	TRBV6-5	ASSRSGSRAYNEQF
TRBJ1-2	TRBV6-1	ASSSSIQARDDYGYT